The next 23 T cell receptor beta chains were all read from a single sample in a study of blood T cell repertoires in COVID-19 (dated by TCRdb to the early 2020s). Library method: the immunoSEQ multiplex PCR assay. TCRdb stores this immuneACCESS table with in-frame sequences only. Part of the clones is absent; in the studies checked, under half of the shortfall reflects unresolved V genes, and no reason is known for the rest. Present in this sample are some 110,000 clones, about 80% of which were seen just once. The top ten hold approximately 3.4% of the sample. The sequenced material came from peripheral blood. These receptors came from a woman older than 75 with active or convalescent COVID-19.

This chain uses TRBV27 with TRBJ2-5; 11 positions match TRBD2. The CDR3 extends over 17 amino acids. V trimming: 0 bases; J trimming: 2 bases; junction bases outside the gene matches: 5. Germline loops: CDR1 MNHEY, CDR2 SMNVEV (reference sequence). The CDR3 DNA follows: TGTGCCAGCAGTTTATCACAGACTAGCGGGATGCAAGAGACCCAGTACTTC. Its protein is CASSLSQTSGMQETQYF.

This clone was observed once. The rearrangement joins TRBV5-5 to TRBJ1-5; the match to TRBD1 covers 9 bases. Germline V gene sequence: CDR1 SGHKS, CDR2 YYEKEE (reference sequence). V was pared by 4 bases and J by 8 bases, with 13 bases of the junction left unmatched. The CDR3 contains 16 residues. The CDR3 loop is CASSISPGTGIEPQHF. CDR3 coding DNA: TGTGCCAGCAGCATCTCTCCCGGGACAGGGATTGAGCCCCAGCATTTT.

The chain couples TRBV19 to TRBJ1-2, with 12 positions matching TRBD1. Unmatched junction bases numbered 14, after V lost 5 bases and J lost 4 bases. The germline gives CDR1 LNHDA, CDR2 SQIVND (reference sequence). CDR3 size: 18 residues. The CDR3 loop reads CASSLGTGGVSLTYGYTF. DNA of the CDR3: TGTGCCAGTAGTCTTGGGACAGGGGGCGTTTCTCTTACCTATGGCTACACCTTC.

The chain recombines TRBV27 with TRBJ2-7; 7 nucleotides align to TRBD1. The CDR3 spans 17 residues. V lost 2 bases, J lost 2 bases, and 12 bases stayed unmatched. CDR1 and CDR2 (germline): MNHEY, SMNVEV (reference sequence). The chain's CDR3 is CASSLKTGTAPAYEQYF. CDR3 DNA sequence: TGTGCCAGCAGTTTAAAAACCGGGACAGCTCCCGCCTACGAGCAGTACTTC.

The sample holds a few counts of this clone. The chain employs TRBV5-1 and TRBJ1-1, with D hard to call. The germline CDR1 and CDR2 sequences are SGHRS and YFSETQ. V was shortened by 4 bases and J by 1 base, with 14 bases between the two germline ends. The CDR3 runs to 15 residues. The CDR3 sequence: CASSPSAGTNTEAFF. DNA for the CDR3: TGCGCCAGCAGCCCCAGTGCAGGAACGAACACTGAAGCTTTCTTT.

CDR3 protein: CASSLGPRAGGIDTQYF. The CDR3 DNA follows: TGTGCCAGCAGCTTAGGACCCAGAGCGGGGGGGATAGATACGCAGTATTTT. The chain couples TRBV7-2 to TRBJ2-3, with TRBD2 matching 10 bases. Per germline, CDR1 SGHTA and CDR2 FQGNSA. V gave up 1 base and J gave up 5 bases; unmatched junction bases: 9. The CDR3 is 17 residues long.

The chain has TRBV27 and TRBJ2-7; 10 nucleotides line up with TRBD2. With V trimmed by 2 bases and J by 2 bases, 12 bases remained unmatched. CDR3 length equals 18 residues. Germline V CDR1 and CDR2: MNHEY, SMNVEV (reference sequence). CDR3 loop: CASSLRRAGSGGAYEQYF. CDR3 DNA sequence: TGTGCCAGCAGTTTAAGGAGAGCCGGAAGCGGGGGGGCCTACGAGCAGTACTTC.

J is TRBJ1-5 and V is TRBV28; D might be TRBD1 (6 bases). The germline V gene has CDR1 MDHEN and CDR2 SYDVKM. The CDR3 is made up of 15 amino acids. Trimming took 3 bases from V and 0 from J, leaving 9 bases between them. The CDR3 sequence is CASSLTGRSNQPQHF. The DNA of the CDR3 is TGTGCCAGCAGTTTGACAGGACGTAGCAATCAGCCCCAGCATTTT.

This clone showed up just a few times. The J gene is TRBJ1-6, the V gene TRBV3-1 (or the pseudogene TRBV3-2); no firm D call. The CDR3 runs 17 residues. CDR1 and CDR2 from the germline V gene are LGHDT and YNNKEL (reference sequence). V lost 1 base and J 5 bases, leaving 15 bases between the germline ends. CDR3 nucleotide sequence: TGTGCCAGCAGCCAAGGCTCAGGAAGAGCCAATAATTCACCCCTCCACTTT. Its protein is CASSQGSGRANNSPLHF.

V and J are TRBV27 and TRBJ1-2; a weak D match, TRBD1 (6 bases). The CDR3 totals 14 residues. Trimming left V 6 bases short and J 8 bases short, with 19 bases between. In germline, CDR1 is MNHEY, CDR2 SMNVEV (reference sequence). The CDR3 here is CASSDQGSIGGYTF. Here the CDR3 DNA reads TGTGCCAGCAGCGATCAGGGGTCGATTGGGGGCTACACCTTC.

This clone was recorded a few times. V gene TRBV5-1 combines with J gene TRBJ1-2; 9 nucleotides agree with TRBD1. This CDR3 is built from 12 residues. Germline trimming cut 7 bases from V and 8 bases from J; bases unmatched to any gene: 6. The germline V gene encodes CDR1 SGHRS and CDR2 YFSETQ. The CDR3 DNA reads TGCGCCAGCCGGACAGGGGCGGAGGGCTACACCTTC. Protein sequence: CASRTGAEGYTF.

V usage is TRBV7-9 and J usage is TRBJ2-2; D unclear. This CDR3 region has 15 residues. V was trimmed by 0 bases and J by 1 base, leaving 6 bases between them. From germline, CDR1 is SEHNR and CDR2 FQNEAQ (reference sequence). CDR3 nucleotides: TGTGCCAGCAGCTTAGCACCACTGAACACCGGGGAGCTGTTTTTT. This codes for CASSLAPLNTGELFF.

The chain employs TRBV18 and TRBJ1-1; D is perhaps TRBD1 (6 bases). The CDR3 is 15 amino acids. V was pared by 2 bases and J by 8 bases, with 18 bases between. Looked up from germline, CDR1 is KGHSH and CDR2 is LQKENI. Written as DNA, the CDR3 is TGTGCCAGCTCACCAAGGTCGTCAGGGGCTGTAGAAGCTTTCTTT. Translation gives CASSPRSSGAVEAFF.

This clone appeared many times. The CDR3 reads CASSERQGVNYGYTF. For the CDR3, the DNA is TGTGCCAGCAGTGAAAGACAGGGGGTTAACTATGGCTACACCTTC. V is TRBV2 and J is TRBJ1-2, with 9 bases identical to TRBD1. Germline V CDR1 and CDR2: SNHLY, FYNNEI. The CDR3 extends over 15 amino acids. The trim removed 2 bases at V and 1 base at J, leaving 2 bases unmatched.

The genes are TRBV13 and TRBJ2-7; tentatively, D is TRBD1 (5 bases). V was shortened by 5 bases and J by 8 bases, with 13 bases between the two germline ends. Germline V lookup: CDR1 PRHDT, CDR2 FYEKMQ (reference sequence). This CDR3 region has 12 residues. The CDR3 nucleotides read TGTGCCAGCAGCCAAGCCAGGGAAAAGCAGTACTTC. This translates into CASSQAREKQYF.

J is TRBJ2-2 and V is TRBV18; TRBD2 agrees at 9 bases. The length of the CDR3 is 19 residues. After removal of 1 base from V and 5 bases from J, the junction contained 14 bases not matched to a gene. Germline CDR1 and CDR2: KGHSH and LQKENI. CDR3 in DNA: TGTGCCAGCTCACCACAAATTCTGCGGAGCGGGGGGACAACCGGGGAGCTGTTTTTT. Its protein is CASSPQILRSGGTTGELFF.

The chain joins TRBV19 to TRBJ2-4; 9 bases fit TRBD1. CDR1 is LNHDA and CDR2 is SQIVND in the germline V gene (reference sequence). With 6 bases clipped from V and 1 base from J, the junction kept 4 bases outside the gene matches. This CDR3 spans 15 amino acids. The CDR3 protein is CASSDRGTAKNIQYF. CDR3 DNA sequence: TGTGCCAGTAGCGACAGGGGGACGGCCAAAAACATTCAGTACTTC.

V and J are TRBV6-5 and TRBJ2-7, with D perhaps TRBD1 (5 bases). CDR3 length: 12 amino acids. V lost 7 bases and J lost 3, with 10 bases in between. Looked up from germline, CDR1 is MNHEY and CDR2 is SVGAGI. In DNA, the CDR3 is TGTGCCAGCACTAGGACATACTACGAGCAGTACTTC. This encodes CASTRTYYEQYF.

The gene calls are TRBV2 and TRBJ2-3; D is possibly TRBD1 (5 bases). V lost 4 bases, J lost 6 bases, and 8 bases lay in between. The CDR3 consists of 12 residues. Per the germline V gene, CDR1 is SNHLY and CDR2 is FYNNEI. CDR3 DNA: TGTGCCAGCAGTGTACAGGCGGATACGCAGTATTTT. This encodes CASSVQADTQYF.

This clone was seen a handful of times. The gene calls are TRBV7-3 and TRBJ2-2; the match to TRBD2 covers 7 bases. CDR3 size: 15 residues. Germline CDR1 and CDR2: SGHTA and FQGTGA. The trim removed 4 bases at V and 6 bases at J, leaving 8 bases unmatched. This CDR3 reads CASSSDPTSAGELFF. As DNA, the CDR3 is TGTGCCAGCAGCTCAGATCCAACTAGCGCCGGGGAGCTGTTTTTT.

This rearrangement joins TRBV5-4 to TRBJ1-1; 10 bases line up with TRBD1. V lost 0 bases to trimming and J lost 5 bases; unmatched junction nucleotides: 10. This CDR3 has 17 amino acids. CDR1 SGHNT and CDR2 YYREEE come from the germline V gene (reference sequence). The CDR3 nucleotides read TGTGCCAGCAGCTTGGAAGCCCTCGACAGGGGGCCTACTGAAGCTTTCTTT. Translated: CASSLEALDRGPTEAFF.

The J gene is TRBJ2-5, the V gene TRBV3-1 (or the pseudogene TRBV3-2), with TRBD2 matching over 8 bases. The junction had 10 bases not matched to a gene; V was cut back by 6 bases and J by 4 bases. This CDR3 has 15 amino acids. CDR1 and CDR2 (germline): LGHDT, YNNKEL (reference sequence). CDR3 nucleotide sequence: TGTGCCAGCAGTCACAACGGGAGGGCGAGAGAGACCCAGTACTTC. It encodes CASSHNGRARETQYF.

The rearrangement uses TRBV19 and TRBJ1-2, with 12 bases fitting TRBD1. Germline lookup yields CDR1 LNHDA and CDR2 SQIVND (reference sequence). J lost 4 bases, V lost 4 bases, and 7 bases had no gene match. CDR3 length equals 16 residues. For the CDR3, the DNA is TGTGCCAGTAGTACAGCCGGGACAGGGGGCGTCTATGGCTACACCTTC. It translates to CASSTAGTGGVYGYTF.